This TCR beta chain stems from a study of T cell responses to AZD1222 COVID-19 vaccine. Study outcomes and limitations: Sampling that yielded the repertoires occurred only after the peak T cell response. Along spike, vaccine-associated CD4 TCRs were found throughout, with dominance at 160-218 and 743-854.

About this clone: Its antigen is not identified.

Repertoires were generated with immunoSEQ multiplex PCR, while TCRdb's copy carries only in-frame clones and drops some. The table lists just under 75,000 clones, around 82% of them singletons. The length of the CDR3 is 16 residues. The germline V gene encodes CDR1 MGHDK and CDR2 SYGVNS. V lost 6 bases and J lost 7; bases outside the gene matches: 13. The clonotype was recovered from an adult who received the AZD1222 COVID-19 vaccine. V usage is TRBV25-1 and J usage is TRBJ2-1, with TRBD2 matching 9 bases. This specimen consisted of peripheral blood, obtained 28 days after the second AZD1222 dose. The CDR3 nucleotides are TGTGCCAGCAGCCCCTCAGCGGGAGGTAAATGGAATGAGCAGTTCTTC. As protein: CASSPSAGGKWNEQFF.